The rows below give T cell receptor beta chains drawn from one sample of a study of tumor and adjacent non-tumor tissue in lung cancer. TCRdb called the multiplex PCR reads again in MiXCR, with one record for every CDR3 protein. This sample carries tens of thousands of distinct CDR3 sequences, about two thirds of them seen once, and the ten largest clones take about a tenth. The sequenced material came from lung tumor tissue. All receptors derive from a woman in her thirties or forties with non-small cell lung cancer. Each CDR3 is given with its conserved first and last residue. D genes are given only for firm matches. Only some rows state a clone size, as once, few, many or a class for expanded clones.

d_call j_call v_call clone_size cdr3_aa cdr3_nt
TRBD2 TRBJ2-3 TRBV11-2 NA CAISLSGGSTDKQYF TGTGCCATCAGCTTAAGCGGGGGTAGCACAGATAAGCAATATTTT
NA TRBJ2-5 TRBV20-1 NA CSVMGQSQETQYF TGCAGTGTTATGGGGCAATCCCAAGAGACCCAGTACTTC
NA TRBJ1-2 TRBV5-1 many CASSSPPSYGYTF TGCGCCAGCAGCTCCCCTCCAAGCTATGGCTACACCTTC
NA TRBJ2-3 TRBV10-2 NA CTSSERNPLGGTQYF TGCACTAGCAGTGAGAGGAACCCCCTCGGGGGTACGCAGTATTTT
NA TRBJ2-3 TRBV7-9 NA CASSGPALGGPTDTQCF TGTGCCAGCAGCGGCCCGGCACTAGGAGGGCCCACAGATACGCAGTGTTTT
NA TRBJ2-7 TRBV6-6 once CASWAALNEQYF TGTGCCAGCTGGGCCGCCTTGAACGAGCAGTACTTC
TRBD2 TRBJ2-3 TRBV11-2 once CASSLDGDYHDTQFF TGTGCCAGCAGCTTAGACGGGGACTACCATGATACGCAGTTTTTT
NA TRBJ2-7 TRBV6-5 NA CASSEETGSWVKQYF TGTGCCAGCAGTGAAGAAACAGGTAGTTGGGTCAAGCAGTACTTC
TRBD1 TRBJ1-6 TRBV6-6 once CASRGDRGRSPLHF TGTGCTAGCAGGGGCGACAGGGGTAGGTCACCCCTCCACTTT
NA TRBJ2-5 TRBV11-2 NA CANSLVGRRAQESHYF TGTGCCAACAGCTTAGTTGGGCGGAGGGCCCAAGAGTCCCATTACTTC
NA TRBJ1-4 TRBV12-3/TRBV12-4 NA CASSRRRGAIEKLFF TGTGCTAGCAGCCGGCGACGGGGGGCGATCGAAAAACTGTTTTTT
NA TRBJ1-6 TRBV5-4 many CASSLQVGNSPLHF TGTGCCAGCAGCCTTCAGGTGGGGAATTCACCCCTCCACTTT
TRBD1 TRBJ2-5 TRBV6-5 NA CASSLQGVRGETQCF TGTGCCAGCAGTTTACAGGGGGTTCGCGGGGAGACCCAGTGTTTC
TRBD2 TRBJ2-7 TRBV29-1 many CSVAVSGKFYEQYF TGCAGCGTTGCCGTTAGCGGGAAGTTCTACGAGCAGTACTTC
NA TRBJ2-7 TRBV11-1 NA CANSLVYGGRPAYEQYF TGTGCCAACAGCTTAGTGTACGGGGGGCGGCCTGCCTACGAGCAGTACTTC
NA TRBJ2-7 TRBV6-5 many CASSFRYRDEQYF TGTGCCAGCAGTTTCCGATATCGGGACGAGCAGTACTTC
NA TRBJ2-7 TRBV11-2 NA CASRLDPQGSYEQYF TGTGCCAGCAGATTAGATCCCCAGGGGTCCTATGAGCAGTACTTC
NA TRBJ1-1 TRBV30 few CAWSDPGKTEAFF TGTGCCTGGAGTGACCCAGGGAAAACTGAAGCTTTCTTT
NA TRBJ2-7 TRBV11-2 NA CASNLDPQRSFEHYF TGTGCCAGCAACTTAGATCCCCAGAGGTCCTTCGAGCATTACTTC
NA TRBJ2-5 TRBV20-1 once CSEDGPRETQCF TGCAGTGAGGACGGACCCCGGGAGACCCAATGCTTC
NA TRBJ2-1 TRBV29-1 NA CSVEQKNNEQFF TGCAGCGTTGAACAGAAAAACAATGAGCAGTTCTTC
TRBD1 TRBJ2-5 TRBV5-4 many CASSLESGGTQETQYF TGTGCCAGCAGCTTGGAGTCAGGGGGCACCCAAGAGACCCAGTACTTC
TRBD2 TRBJ2-7 TRBV29-1 NA CSVTGGLADSYEQYF TGCAGCGTTACCGGGGGACTAGCGGACTCTTACGAGCAGTACTTC
TRBD2 TRBJ2-3 TRBV29-1 once CNLGGSGLAVVRDTQYF TGCAACCTTGGGGGCTCAGGACTAGCGGTAGTTAGAGACACGCAGTATTTT
TRBD2 TRBJ2-2 TRBV6-2/TRBV6-3 NA CASKLAGYNIGELFF TGTGCCAGCAAGCTAGCGGGATATAACATCGGGGAGCTGTTTTTT
NA TRBJ1-1 TRBV6-4 few CASSVSENTEAFF TGTGCCAGCAGTGTATCAGAGAACACTGAAGCTTTCTTT
TRBD2 TRBJ2-3 TRBV7-9 NA CASSSSAETSGRASGVSDTRYF TGTGCCAGCAGTTCATCCGCCGAAACTAGCGGGAGGGCGTCGGGGGTTTCGGATACGCGGTATTTT
NA TRBJ2-7 TRBV4-2 many CASSQELRALGEQYF TGTGCCAGCAGCCAAGAACTGAGGGCTCTTGGGGAGCAGTACTTC
NA TRBJ1-3 TRBV20-1 NA CGARVFTTGNTIYF TGCGGTGCTAGGGTTTTTACCACTGGAAACACCATATATTTT
NA TRBJ2-5 TRBV11-2 NA CACSLVGRRAQVTQYF TGTGCCTGCAGCTTAGTTGGGCGGAGGGCCCAAGTGACTCAGTACTTC
NA TRBJ2-5 TRBV11-2 NA CASLISTKETQYF TGTGCCAGCCTGATTAGCACCAAAGAGACCCAGTACTTC
NA TRBJ2-3 TRBV24-1 NA CITRDSTTDTQYF TGTATCACCCGTGATTCCACGACAGATACGCAGTATTTT